Given below is one T cell receptor beta chain in context. The sample belongs to a study of T cell responses to AZD1222 COVID-19 vaccine. Sequenced by immunoSEQ multiplex PCR; TCRdb stores in-frame clones only, minus some. Among fewer than 70,000 clones listed, roughly 80% were seen once. The CDR3 consists of 15 residues. Germline-derived CDR1 and CDR2 are LNHDA and SQIVND (reference sequence). V dropped 5 bases and J dropped 0; count of bases not matched to a gene: 5. The sequence was obtained from an adult who received the AZD1222 COVID-19 vaccine. The J gene is TRBJ2-3, the V gene TRBV19; 7 bases fit TRBD1. This specimen was peripheral blood, taken 28 days after the second AZD1222 dose. The CDR3 DNA sequence: TGTGCCAGTAGTCCAGACAGGGAAAGCACAGATACGCAGTATTTT. Translated, it gives CASSPDRESTDTQYF.